Below, 9 T cell receptor beta chains from the same sample are listed, as sequenced in a study of blood T cell repertoires in COVID-19. Clones were read by immunoSEQ multiplex PCR, and TCRdb kept only the in-frame ones, dropping some. The table lists 150,000 to 200,000 clones, 80% to 85% of them singletons. The specimen sequenced was peripheral blood. The receptors stem from a woman aged 65 to 85 with COVID-19, enrolled during active disease.

J is TRBJ2-1 and V is TRBV28, with 8 bases lining up with TRBD1. The CDR3 contains 14 residues. Per germline, CDR1 MDHEN and CDR2 SYDVKM. J lost 5 bases, V lost 5 bases, and 5 bases had no gene match. The CDR3 DNA follows: TGTGCCAGCAGTCTAGGGACAGGCAACAATGAGCAGTTCTTC. Translated: CASSLGTGNNEQFF.

The genes are TRBV30 and TRBJ1-4; 7 bases are shared with TRBD1. The CDR3 is 14 residues long. Germline CDR1 GTSNPN, CDR2 SVGIG (reference sequence). V dropped 6 bases and J dropped 0; count of bases not matched to a gene: 4. The CDR3 sequence is CACEGAATNEKLFF. CDR3 DNA sequence: TGTGCCTGTGAGGGGGCTGCAACTAATGAAAAACTGTTTTTT.

This chain joins TRBV5-1 and TRBJ2-2; 8 nucleotides align to TRBD2. CDR1 and CDR2 from the germline V gene are SGHRS and YFSETQ. The V gene end was trimmed by 4 bases and the J gene end by 0 bases; junction bases not matched to a gene: 2. This CDR3 is built from 15 residues. The CDR3 region is CASSTAGANTGELFF. The DNA for the CDR3 is TGCGCCAGCAGCACAGCGGGAGCGAACACCGGGGAGCTGTTTTTT.

V is TRBV3-1 (or the pseudogene TRBV3-2) and J is TRBJ2-7; 10 bases map to TRBD2. Trimming at V came to 5 bases and at J to 4 bases, leaving 8 bases not matched to a gene. CDR1 LGHDT and CDR2 YNNKEL come from the germline V gene (reference sequence). This CDR3 has 15 amino acids. CDR3 nucleotides: TGTGCCAGCAGCGGGCTAGCGGGAGTACCGTACGAGCAGTACTTC. Its protein is CASSGLAGVPYEQYF.

The V gene is TRBV27, the J gene TRBJ2-7; no clear D. V lost 6 bases to trimming and J lost 6 bases, with 15 bases between them. The germline gives CDR1 MNHEY, CDR2 SMNVEV (reference sequence). The CDR3 length is 13 residues. The CDR3 sequence is CASRIPRLGEQYF. In DNA form, the CDR3 reads TGTGCCAGCAGAATCCCCCGCCTCGGCGAGCAGTACTTC.

This chain joins TRBV6-5 and TRBJ1-1, with TRBD1 as a possible D gene (5 bases). Germline V gives CDR1 MNHEY, CDR2 SVGAGI. Trimming cost V 2 bases and J 4 bases, with 8 bases left between them. The CDR3 has 13 residues. CDR3 bases: TGTGCCAGCAGTTACGGGGGGACCACTGAAGCTTTCTTT. Translating it yields CASSYGGTTEAFF.

V usage is TRBV11-2 and J usage is TRBJ1-2; 7 bases map to TRBD1. V lost 6 bases, J lost 4 bases, and 8 bases stayed unmatched. This CDR3 contains 14 residues. Looked up from germline, CDR1 is SGHAT and CDR2 is FQNNGV. The DNA of the CDR3 is TGTGCCAGCAGTCCGACAGGGACTTTCTATGGCTACACCTTC. It codes for CASSPTGTFYGYTF.

The rearrangement links TRBV7-9 to TRBJ2-3; 10 bases match TRBD2. CDR3 length equals 17 residues. With V trimmed by 4 bases and J by 1 base, 8 bases remained unmatched. Germline-derived CDR1 and CDR2 are SEHNR and FQNEAQ (reference sequence). The CDR3 coding sequence is TGTGCCAGCAGCTCCGGACGGACTAGCGGACGCACAGATACGCAGTATTTT. It is translated as CASSSGRTSGRTDTQYF.

V is TRBV6-5 and J is TRBJ2-5, with D maybe TRBD1 (6 bases). This CDR3 is built from 12 residues. The V gene lost 4 bases and the J gene lost 4 bases, with 7 bases spanning the gap. The germline CDR1 and CDR2 sequences are MNHEY and SVGAGI. CDR3: CASSSTGETQYF. CDR3 in DNA: TGTGCCAGCAGTTCGACAGGAGAGACCCAGTACTTC.